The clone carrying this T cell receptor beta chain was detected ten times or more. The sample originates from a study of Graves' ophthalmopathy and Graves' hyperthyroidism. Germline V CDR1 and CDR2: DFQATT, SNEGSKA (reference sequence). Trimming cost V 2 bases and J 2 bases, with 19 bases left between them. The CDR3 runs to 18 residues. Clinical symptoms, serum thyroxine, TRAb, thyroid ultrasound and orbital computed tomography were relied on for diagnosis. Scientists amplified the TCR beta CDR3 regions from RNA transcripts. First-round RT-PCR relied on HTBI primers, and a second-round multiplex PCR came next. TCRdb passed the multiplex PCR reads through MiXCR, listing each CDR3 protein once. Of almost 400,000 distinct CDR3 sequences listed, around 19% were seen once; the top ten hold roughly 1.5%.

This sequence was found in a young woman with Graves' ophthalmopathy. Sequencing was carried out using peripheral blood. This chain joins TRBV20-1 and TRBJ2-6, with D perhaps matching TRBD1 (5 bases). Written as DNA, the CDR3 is TGCAGTGCTAGAAATCCAGGGTCCGATGGGACTGGGGCCAACGTCCTGACTTTC. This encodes CSARNPGSDGTGANVLTF.